The text below deals with one TCR beta chain. This clonotype was counted only a few times. The target of this receptor is not known. Base qualities are not provided; no much larger clone lies one nucleotide away. Looking up the germline V gene (reference sequence) yields CDR1 WNHNN and CDR2 SYGVQD. Trimming removed 5 bases from V and 5 bases from J, leaving 15 bases between the germline ends. The CDR3 runs 14 residues from the cysteine to the phenylalanine. CDR3 DNA is the only sequence kept; it has 42 bases, read in frame from the first base. This record comes from a study of CD8 T cells in ankylosing spondylitis (dated by TCRdb to between 2016 and 2019). For the wider study: T cell receptor beta repertoires were profiled in healthy donors and ankylosing spondylitis patients so that disease-linked TCR variants could be found. In total, the full study cohort was made up of about 99 healthy donors and approximately 27 ankylosing spondylitis patients. Peripheral blood was sampled, and synovial fluid was also collected from ankylosing spondylitis patients.

Beyond this particular receptor, the publication reports: The disease-linked clones were reported to be significantly enriched in matched synovial fluid samples from ankylosing spondylitis patients. In peripheral blood, the disease-linked clones were found at relatively low frequencies and had a CD8+ phenotype. Some motif variants had previously been reported in the synovial fluid and blood of reactive arthritis patients, which suggests shared mechanisms of disease initiation. Blood from ankylosing spondylitis patients appeared to be characterized by a TCR beta motif made up of several highly homologous amino acid variants.

Sequenced on an Illumina HiSeq 2500. TCR beta libraries were prepared by quantitative 5'-RACE with molecular barcodes. Per the original workflow: A new computational method, built on a probabilistic model of VDJ rearrangement, was used to identify disease-linked TCR variants. TCRdb reworked the public reads: Q25 trimming with fastp, MiXCR clone assembly, productive beta chains retained. Entries that share a CDR3 protein sequence are merged under the most common genes and DNA. The V and J calls were determined by TCRdb, not by the authors. This sample comprises about 450,000 distinct CDR3 sequences, 25% to 30% of them detected only once. The ten largest clones capture 0.89% of the sample.

Sequencing used blood, either unsorted or a sorted T cell fraction (not recorded which). The TCR comes from a male donor with ankylosing spondylitis. This chain joins TRBV10-1 to TRBJ1-1; the D gene remains uncertain. The nucleotide sequence is given as TGCGCCAGCAGTTTCGAACAACTAGGGACTGAAGCTTTCTTT. The resulting protein is CASSFEQLGTEAFF.